The source of this TCR beta chain is a study of response to subunit inactivated influenza vaccine. Via MiXCR, TCRdb re-called the RT-PCR reads, giving one row per CDR3 protein. The table shows about 570,000 distinct CDR3 sequences, with around 11% occurring only once. These data were likewise used in another study, on T cells expressing NK-cell markers. That source adds: TCR beta cDNA was made by 5'RACE template switching with UMIs.

The clonotype originates from a man aged 50 to 59 who received an inactivated influenza vaccine. Source: PBMCs from blood, taken on the day of vaccination.

CDR3 sequence: CSAALLGGEYF. The CDR3 DNA is TGCAGCGCCGCTCTACTAGGGGGGGAGTACTTC. The genes are TRBV29-1 and TRBJ2-4, with D possibly TRBD2 on 7 matching bases. Germline V gene lookup returns CDR1 SQVTM and CDR2 ANQGSEA. Trimming took 7 bases from V and 14 from J, leaving 18 bases between them. The CDR3 covers 11 residues.